What follows is one TCR beta chain and its context. The antigen is undetermined. This sample was included in a study of shared clonotypes between healthy human individuals. CDR1 and CDR2 from the germline V gene are SEHNR and FQNEAQ (reference sequence). The CDR3 runs to 14 residues. The germline V and J ends were trimmed by 3 bases and 1 base, with 6 bases remaining between them. Here immunoSEQ multiplex PCR was the method, and the copy in TCRdb shows in-frame clones only, minus some. The table records 1.4 million to 1.5 million clones, roughly 95% of them present only once. Study results and limitations: With several donors compared, around 4.7% of naive CD4 clonotypes were shared. Some clonotypes were shared by all four sorted-subset donors, while others were not shared. The non-shared ones had lower generation probabilities than the shared ones.

HIV-negative, healthy adults without recent acute infections or vaccinations were the donors. The rearrangement links TRBV7-9 to TRBJ2-2; D possibly corresponds to TRBD1 (5 bases). This sequence originates from a man aged 30 to 45 in good health. The sequenced sample was naive CD4+ T cells sorted from blood. The sample's subset: CD45RA+ positively selected. The CDR3 loop reads CASSFRVNTGELFF. The CDR3 DNA is TGTGCCAGCAGCTTCAGGGTGAACACCGGGGAGCTGTTTTTT.